This TCR beta chain was retrieved from a study of blood T cells in healthy people across ages. General study points: Donors of long life had a larger count of naive CD4+ cells and greater diversity than aged donors.

This CDR3 has 19 amino acids. Germline V CDR1 and CDR2: SGHVS, FQNEAQ. To note about this clonotype: Its antigen is still unknown. One junction end disagrees with the germline gene, perhaps due to a read error.

Sample-barcoded 5' priming and a J-beta primer mix drove a second PCR of roughly 7 to 11 cycles. TCRdb re-called the 5' RACE reads with MiXCR, one entry per CDR3 protein. Of around 800,000 distinct CDR3 sequences in the sample, under 45% were seen once. Sequencing was done on a sample of blood. The V gene is TRBV7-8, the J gene TRBJ2-5; 9 bases agree with TRBD1. The clonotype originates from a man aged 60 to 75 in good health. In DNA form, the CDR3 reads TGTGCCTGCAGCTTCCGGGACAGGGTTGGAGTGGGGACACAAGAGACCCAGTACTTC. Protein: CACSFRDRVGVGTQETQYF. Full variable domain (rest looked up from reference TRBV7-8 and TRBJ2-5): GAGVSQSPRYKVAKRGQDVALRCDPISGHVSLFWYQQALGQGPEFLTYFQNEAQLDKSGLPSDRFFAERPEGSVSTLKIQRTQQEDSAVYLCACSFRDRVGVGTQETQYFGPGTRLLVL.